This TCR beta chain was retrieved from a study of blood T cells in healthy people across ages. Study-wide points: Expanded clonotype shifts may have been confounded, as the donors had an unknown CMV status. Older age went with lower TCR beta diversity per million T cells, in a roughly linear way. Conclusively comparing naive with antigen-experienced cells was impossible with unsorted PBMCs. When set beside aged donors, long-lived donors presented more naive CD4+ cells and higher diversity.

On this clonotype itself: Its cognate antigen is unknown.

This CDR3 spans 15 amino acids. CDR1 and CDR2 from the germline V gene are LGHDT and YNNKEL (reference sequence). V lost 3 bases and J lost 8; bases outside the gene matches: 6. The second PCR ran about 6 to 12 cycles with a sample-barcoded 5' primer and J-beta primers. Using its own MiXCR run on the 5' RACE reads, TCRdb lists one record per CDR3 protein. This sample carries about 640,000 distinct CDR3 sequences, 45% to 65% of them seen once, and the ten largest clones take approximately 40%. This sequence originates from a man in his 60s in good health. The V and J genes are TRBV3-1 and TRBJ2-1, with 11 positions matching TRBD2. Input material: blood. This CDR3 reads CASSHSGGASYEQFF. The CDR3 DNA reads as TGTGCCAGCAGCCATAGCGGGGGGGCTAGCTATGAGCAGTTCTTC.